This TCR beta chain was retrieved from a study of blood T cell repertoires in COVID-19. Study context: Spain, Italy and the United States supplied samples that represented acute and convalescent COVID-19. Sources were T cells, B-cell-depleted T cells, or PBMCs; the material itself was cDNA or gDNA.

Germline V lookup: CDR1 MNHNY, CDR2 SVGAGI (reference sequence). V shed 7 bases and J shed 0 bases, with 10 bases lying between them. The CDR3 length is 13 residues. In the original analysis: For nucleated cells, counts were estimated from reference gene primer amplification. The method was immunoSEQ multiplex PCR; TCRdb's version includes in-frame clones alone and lacks a portion of them. D and trimming come from the DNA, and the V and J calls and clone size come from that table. Found here are roughly 64,000 clones, 84% of them singletons; the top ten hold approximately 5.6%. Sequencing used peripheral blood. The receptor was derived from a woman between 55 and 75 years old with acute or convalescent COVID-19. The chain couples TRBV6-6 to TRBJ2-7; D is unclear. The CDR3 DNA is TGTGCCAGCACCCACCCAGGCTCCTACGAGCAGTACTTC. It yields the protein CASTHPGSYEQYF.